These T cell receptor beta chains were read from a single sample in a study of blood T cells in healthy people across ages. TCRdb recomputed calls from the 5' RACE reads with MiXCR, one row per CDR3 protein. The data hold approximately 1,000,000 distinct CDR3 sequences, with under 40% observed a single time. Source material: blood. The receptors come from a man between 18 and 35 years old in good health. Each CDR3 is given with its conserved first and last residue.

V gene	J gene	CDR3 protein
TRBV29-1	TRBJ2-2	CSVEDSIAATGELFF
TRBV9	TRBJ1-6	CASSERRTGASPLHF
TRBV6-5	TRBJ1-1	CASSPRGYEAFF
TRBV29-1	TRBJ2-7	CSVGVRKDEQYF
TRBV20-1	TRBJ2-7	CSASGIYEQYF
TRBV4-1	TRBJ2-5	CASSPKLPGQQETQYF
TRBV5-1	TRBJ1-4	CASSTTGGEGEKLFF
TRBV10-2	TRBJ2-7	CASRDRVYEQYF
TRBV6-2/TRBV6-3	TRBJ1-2	CASSYTVHYGYTF
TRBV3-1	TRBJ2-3	CASGQDLRGDTQYF
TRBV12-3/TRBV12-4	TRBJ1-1	CASSLGGGWANTEAFF
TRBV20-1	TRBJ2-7	CSAGALNYEQYF
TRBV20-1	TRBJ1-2	CSARSGTGGNNYGYTF
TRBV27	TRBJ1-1	CASSAVGLGSGNTEAFF
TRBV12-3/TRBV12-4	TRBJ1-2	CASSSPGLNYGYTF
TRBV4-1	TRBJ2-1	CASSQDHRGGPHNEQFF
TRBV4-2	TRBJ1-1	CASSQGTGALNTEAFF
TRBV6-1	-	CATTGSFTDQDEQYF
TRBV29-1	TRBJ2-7	CSVEYLYEQYF
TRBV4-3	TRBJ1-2	CASSPNTGSYGYTF
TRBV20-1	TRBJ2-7	CSAPTSARTYEQYF
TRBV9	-	CASSVAKDRPSYEQYF
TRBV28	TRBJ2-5	CASSPPGTSETQYF
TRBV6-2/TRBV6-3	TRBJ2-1	CASSYREPIALNEQFF
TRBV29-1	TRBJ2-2	CSIERQTNTGELFF
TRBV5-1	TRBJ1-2	CASSSEIYPNGYTF
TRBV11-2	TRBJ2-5	CASSTIRGIQETQYF
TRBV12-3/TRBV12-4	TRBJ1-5	CASRSGTAYQPQHF
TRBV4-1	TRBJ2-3	CASSQNVGGPSTDTQYF
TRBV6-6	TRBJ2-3	CASTPGLGEGTQYF
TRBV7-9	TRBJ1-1	CASTVDSSSEAFF
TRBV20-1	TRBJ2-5	CSANDSGGSTQYF
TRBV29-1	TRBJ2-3	CAEKGGSTDTQYF
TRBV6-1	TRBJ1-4	CASTQGGVSDEKLFF
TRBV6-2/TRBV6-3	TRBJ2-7	CASAQASYEQYF
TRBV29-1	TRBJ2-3	CSVGPGGAVHGTDTQYF
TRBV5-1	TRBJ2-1	CASSTPSGGGSYNEQFF
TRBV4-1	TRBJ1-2	CASSPPTGTNYGYTF
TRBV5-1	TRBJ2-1	CASSVSTGGDEQFF
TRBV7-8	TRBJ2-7	CASSLGRLGTYEQYF
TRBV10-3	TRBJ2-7	CATGQGRTFDEQYF
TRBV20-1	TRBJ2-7	CSATEVTGGHEQYF
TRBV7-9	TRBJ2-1	CASSVGRAEYNEQFF
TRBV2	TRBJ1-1	CASRSQRNTEAFF
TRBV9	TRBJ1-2	CASGGGHYGYTF
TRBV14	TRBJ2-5	CASSQDLMETQYF
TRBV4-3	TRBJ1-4	CASSHTGGAPEKLFF
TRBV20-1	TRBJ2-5	CSARDPAEIEETQYF
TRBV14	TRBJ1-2	CASSRARTDRGSYGYTF
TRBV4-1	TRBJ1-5	CASSPEEGPLNQPQHF
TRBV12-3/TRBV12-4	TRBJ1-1	CASSFGTGAKDTEAFF